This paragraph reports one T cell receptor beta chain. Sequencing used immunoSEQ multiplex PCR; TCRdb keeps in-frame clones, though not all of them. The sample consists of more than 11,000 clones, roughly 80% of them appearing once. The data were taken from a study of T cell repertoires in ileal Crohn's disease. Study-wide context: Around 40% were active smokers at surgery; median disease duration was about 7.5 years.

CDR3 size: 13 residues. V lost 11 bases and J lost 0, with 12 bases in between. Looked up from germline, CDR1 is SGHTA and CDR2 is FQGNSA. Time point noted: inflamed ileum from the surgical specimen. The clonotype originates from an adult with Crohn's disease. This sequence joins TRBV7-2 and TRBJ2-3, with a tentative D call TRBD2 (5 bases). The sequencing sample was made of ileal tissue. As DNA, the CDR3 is TGTGCCGAGCGGAGTATTAGCACAGATACGCAGTATTTT. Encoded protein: CAERSISTDTQYF.